Below, 2 T cell receptor beta chains from the same sample are listed, as sequenced in a study of vaccination and CD4 T cells after COVID-19 (dated 2022 in TCRdb). The sample's treatment or condition label, in plain terms: roughly ten-day PBMC culture with coronavirus spike peptide pools or control peptides (ViraFEST assay). Library creation used PCR. Instrument used: Illumina iSeq 100. DNA from cultured CD4+ T cells was subjected to TCR sequencing with the Oncomine TCR Beta short-read assay at the Johns Hopkins FTIC core. TCRdb took the public reads, trimmed them with fastp at Q25, ran MiXCR for clone calling and kept in-frame beta chains. Identical CDR3 protein sequences are pooled into one entry, listed with their most common genes and DNA. For this sample there are under 20,000 distinct CDR3 sequences; about 60% appear just once. The leading ten clones occupy 7.5% of the sample. These receptors have no identified antigens.

Sequencing used CD4+ T cells from blood, cultured in vitro. These receptors were collected from a human donor who had recovered from COVID-19.

This chain joins TRBV2 and TRBJ2-2, with D tentatively TRBD1 (6 bases). This CDR3 is built from 16 residues. Looked up from germline, CDR1 is SNHLY and CDR2 is FYNNEI. Trimming removed 2 bases at V and 5 bases at J, with 15 bases between. DNA for the CDR3: TGTGCCAGCAGTGAATCGCAGGGGTTTGGTACCGGGGAGCTGTTTTTT. As protein: CASSESQGFGTGELFF.

This clonotype was seen a few times. This chain joins TRBV12-3 or TRBV12-4 and TRBJ1-5; the D is unclear. With 1 base removed from V and 11 bases from J, the gap between germline ends came to 6 bases. CDR3 length equals 11 residues. The CDR3 coding sequence is TGTGCCAGCAGTTTAGGGAGAACCCAGCATTTT. It encodes CASSLGRTQHF.